This TCR beta chain emerged from a study of Graves' ophthalmopathy and Graves' hyperthyroidism. RNA transcripts were the template, and TCR beta CDR3 regions were amplified from them. Amplification began with first-round RT-PCR using HTBI primers, then second-round multiplex PCR was performed. Each CDR3 protein gets one entry after TCRdb re-called the multiplex PCR reads with MiXCR. This sample has 150,000 to 200,000 distinct CDR3 sequences, with roughly two fifths found just once. The CDR3 runs to 13 residues. With 7 bases removed from V and 2 bases from J, the gap between germline ends came to 11 bases. In germline, CDR1 is LNHDA, CDR2 SQIVND (reference sequence).

Sequenced sample: peripheral blood. This TCR came from a young man with Graves' ophthalmopathy. This rearrangement joins TRBV19 to TRBJ1-2; a possible D gene is TRBD1 (5 bases). The CDR3 spells CASTREANYGYTF. The CDR3 bases are TGTGCCAGTACCAGGGAAGCCAACTATGGCTACACCTTC.